This record looks at one TCR beta chain sequence and its context. The sample originates from a study of CD8+ T cells in alopecia areata. On the study more broadly: Among treated patients, oral tofacitinib was administered at 5 to 10 mg twice daily.

Trimming stripped 3 bases from V and 4 bases from J, with 13 bases between. This CDR3 has 14 residues. Germline CDR1 is SGHDT and CDR2 is YYEEEE. Extracted RNA was reverse transcribed into cDNA, the sequencing template. Some clones are missing from TCRdb's copy, which holds only in-frame ones; the method was immunoSEQ multiplex PCR. The sample yields some 80,000 clones, around two thirds seen once. Treatment meaning: oral pan-JAK inhibitor, 5-10 mg twice daily. The sample in question was CD8+ T cells sorted from blood, obtained at week 24, from a patient treated with tofacitinib. The chain employs TRBV5-6 and TRBJ2-5, with D possibly being TRBD1 (5 bases). The sequence was collected from a human donor with alopecia areata. CDR3 nucleotides: TGTGCCAGCAGCTCCCAGGGCGGAGCAGAGACCCAGTACTTC. This codes for CASSSQGGAETQYF.